The 21 T cell receptor beta chains listed next were all sequenced from one sample in a study of Ad26.COV2.S vaccination and SARS-CoV-2 variants. Generated by immunoSEQ multiplex PCR, the TCRdb table keeps only in-frame clones and is missing some. The sample lists some 420,000 clones; more than 75% were seen once. Treatment reported: 19 received Ad26.COV2.S at low or high dose, single or two shots; about 5 received placebo; per-sample allocation not given. Specimen acquisition occurred on day 63 following the initial vaccine or placebo injection. The sample consisted of peripheral blood, taken in a trial of Ad26.COV2.S vaccine versus placebo. These receptors all come from a person aged 18-60 years who received the Ad26.COV2.S COVID-19 vaccine or a placebo.

V is TRBV11-2 and J is TRBJ2-7; D call uncertain. Between the trimmed V and J ends, which lost 5 bases and 5 bases, there was a span of 10 bases. Germline V gives CDR1 SGHAT, CDR2 FQNNGV. The CDR3 totals 12 residues. The CDR3, as DNA: TGTGCCAGCAGCCATTCTGCGGACGAGCAGTACTTC. Translating gives CASSHSADEQYF. The whole variable domain, remainder taken from reference TRBV11-2 and TRBJ2-7, is EAGVAQSPRYKIIEKRQSVAFWCNPISGHATLYWYQQILGQGPKLLIQFQNNGVVDDSQLPKDRFSAERLKGVDSTLKIQPAKLEDSAVYLCASSHSADEQYFGPGTRLTVT.

This chain uses TRBV28 with TRBJ2-3; D not resolved. CDR1 is MDHEN and CDR2 is SYDVKM in the germline V gene. The CDR3 length is 14 residues. V lost 5 bases and J lost 2, with 11 bases in between. The CDR3 coding sequence is TGTGCCAGCAGTCCTCTCGTGCCCACAGATACGCAGTATTTT. It specifies CASSPLVPTDTQYF.

The J gene is TRBJ1-1, the V gene TRBV4-1; 7 positions match TRBD1. Germline CDR1 is MGHRA and CDR2 is YSYEKL. Unmatched junction bases numbered 8, after V lost 1 base and J lost 9 bases. The CDR3 length is 14 residues. The CDR3 nucleotides read TGCGCCAGCAGCCAAGGCGGGGACAGCCTAAAAGCTTTCTTT. Translation gives CASSQGGDSLKAFF.

The chain employs TRBV30 and TRBJ2-7; D unclear. CDR1 GTSNPN and CDR2 SVGIG come from the germline V gene (reference sequence). The CDR3 is 12 residues long. V shed 5 bases and J shed 1 base, with 9 bases lying between them. The CDR3 DNA is TGTGCCTGGGGCCGACAATCCTACGAGCAGTACTTC. Translating it yields CAWGRQSYEQYF.

The chain links TRBV19 to TRBJ2-3; D gene uncertain. The V gene lost 6 bases and the J gene lost 4 bases, with 11 bases spanning the gap. The germline V gene encodes CDR1 LNHDA and CDR2 SQIVND (reference sequence). The CDR3 loop spans 13 amino acids. The CDR3 protein is CASSPGFPDTQYF. The CDR3 coding sequence is TGTGCCAGTAGCCCCGGGTTCCCAGATACGCAGTATTTT.

The chain couples TRBV6-1 to TRBJ2-7, with TRBD1 as a possible D gene (5 bases). There are 13 residues in the CDR3. The germline CDR1 and CDR2 sequences are MNHNS and SASEGT. The V end lost 3 bases, the J end lost 4 bases, and 10 bases lay between the germline ends. CDR3 coding DNA: TGTGCCAGCAGTGATAGACAGTCTTACGAGCAGTACTTC. It specifies CASSDRQSYEQYF.

V and J are TRBV28 and TRBJ1-2; 8 bases are shared with TRBD1. The CDR3 runs 13 residues. Germline V gene sequence: CDR1 MDHEN, CDR2 SYDVKM. The ends lost 3 bases at V and 6 bases at J; junction bases unmatched: 3. The CDR3 here is CASSLLQGDGYTF. CDR3 DNA sequence: TGTGCCAGCAGTTTGTTACAGGGGGATGGCTACACCTTC.

CDR3: CASSLSGGAAETQYF. The CDR3 DNA follows: TGTGCCAGCAGCCTTAGCGGGGGGGCCGCAGAGACCCAGTACTTC. This chain uses TRBV7-3 with TRBJ2-5; 11 bases fit TRBD2. The germline V gene has CDR1 SGHTA and CDR2 FQGTGA. Trimming took 5 bases from V and 4 from J; bases not matched to a gene: 6. The CDR3 covers 15 residues.

The chain carries TRBV30 and TRBJ2-3; 7 bases map to TRBD2. V lost 1 base and J lost 5; bases outside the gene matches: 0. This CDR3 contains 12 residues. CDR1 is GTSNPN, CDR2 SVGIG, per germline (reference sequence). This CDR3 is CAWSAGGDTQYF. The CDR3 region has the DNA TGTGCCTGGAGTGCGGGGGGAGATACGCAGTATTTT.

The chain is built from TRBV7-8 and TRBJ1-5; D is undetermined. The CDR3 extends over 15 amino acids. The V end lost 1 base, the J end lost 4 bases, and 11 bases lay between the germline ends. Germline V gene data show CDR1 as SGHVS and CDR2 as FQNEAQ. The CDR3 loop is CASSLVSGPNQPQHF. DNA for the CDR3: TGTGCCAGCAGCTTAGTTTCAGGACCTAATCAGCCCCAGCATTTT.

The rearrangement joins TRBV18 to TRBJ2-1; 8 bases line up with TRBD1. The CDR3 is made up of 13 amino acids. V lost 4 bases to trimming and J lost 8 bases; unmatched junction nucleotides: 4. Germline V lookup: CDR1 KGHSH, CDR2 LQKENI. Written as DNA, the CDR3 is TGTGCCAGCTCACAAGGACAGGGCGATGAGCAGTTCTTC. Encoded protein: CASSQGQGDEQFF.

The chain recombines TRBV28 with TRBJ2-7; 10 nucleotides align to TRBD2. V lost 0 bases to trimming and J lost 3 bases; unmatched junction nucleotides: 5. The CDR3 is 16 amino acids. Germline V gene sequence: CDR1 MDHEN, CDR2 SYDVKM. The CDR3 DNA is TGTGCCAGCAGTTTATGGAGAGCTAGCGGGGGCTACGAGCAGTACTTC. It translates to CASSLWRASGGYEQYF.

The chain joins TRBV10-3 to TRBJ1-1; no reliable D call. V lost 3 bases and J 1 base, leaving 12 bases between the germline ends. The CDR3 has 15 amino acids. The germline V gene has CDR1 ENHRY and CDR2 SYGVKD. CDR3 sequence: CAISDLHGENTEAFF. Here the CDR3 DNA reads TGTGCCATCAGTGATCTGCACGGGGAGAACACTGAAGCTTTCTTT.

This chain connects TRBV18 to TRBJ2-7, with TRBD1 identical over 7 bases. Germline CDR1 and CDR2: KGHSH and LQKENI. This CDR3 spans 13 amino acids. V was clipped by 4 bases and J by 1 base; unmatched bases: 1. The CDR3 here is CASSRDSSYEQYF. CDR3 nucleotide sequence: TGTGCCAGCTCACGGGACAGTTCCTACGAGCAGTACTTC.

The genes are TRBV6-6 and TRBJ2-7; 10 nucleotides match TRBD1. CDR1 MNHNY and CDR2 SVGAGI come from the germline V gene (reference sequence). There are 16 residues in the CDR3. Unmatched junction bases numbered 6, after V lost 2 bases and J lost 2 bases. The CDR3 bases are TGTGCCAGCAGTTACCCGGGACAGGGGACTCCCTACGAGCAGTACTTC. This gives the protein CASSYPGQGTPYEQYF.

The genes are TRBV4-3 and TRBJ1-2; D unclear. V was shortened by 4 bases and J by 3 bases, with 15 bases between the two germline ends. This CDR3 region has 15 residues. Germline assignment: CDR1 LGHNA and CDR2 YSLEER. The CDR3 spells CASSPILTADYGYTF. DNA of the CDR3: TGCGCCAGCAGCCCTATACTAACGGCAGACTATGGCTACACCTTC.

In this sample, this clone turned up once. The chain employs TRBV9 and TRBJ2-3; 11 bases agree with TRBD2. The CDR3 is 16 amino acids. The trim removed 3 bases at V and 6 bases at J, leaving 9 bases unmatched. Germline CDR1 and CDR2: SGDLS and YYNGEE. CDR3 nucleotides: TGTGCCAGCAGCGGTAGCGGGGGGGCCTTAGTGGATACGCAGTATTTT. This gives the protein CASSGSGGALVDTQYF. The full variable domain, with the rest looked up from reference TRBV9 and TRBJ2-3, is DSGVTQTPKHLITATGQRVTLRCSPRSGDLSVYWYQQSLDQGLQFLIQYYNGEERAKGNILERFSAQQFPDLHSELNLSSLELGDSALYFCASSGSGGALVDTQYFGPGTRLTVL.

This chain connects TRBV5-1 to TRBJ2-7; D not certain. Per the germline V gene, CDR1 is SGHRS and CDR2 is YFSETQ. Trimming cost V 4 bases and J 0 bases, with 11 bases left between them. There are 14 residues in the CDR3. The CDR3 DNA follows: TGCGCCAGCAGCCCCGAACCCGCCTCCTACGAGCAGTACTTC. Amino acids: CASSPEPASYEQYF. The entire variable domain, with the rest obtained from reference TRBV5-1 and TRBJ2-7, is as follows: KAGVTQTPRYLIKTRGQQVTLSCSPISGHRSVSWYQQTPGQGLQFLFEYFSETQRNKGNFPGRFSGRQFSNSRSEMNVSTLELGDSALYLCASSPEPASYEQYFGPGTRLTVT.

V is TRBV27 and J is TRBJ2-2, with D perhaps matching TRBD2 (5 bases). Germline assignment: CDR1 MNHEY and CDR2 SMNVEV (reference sequence). The CDR3 runs 17 residues. V lost 2 bases and J lost 3, with 16 bases in between. CDR3 coding DNA: TGTGCCAGCAGTTTAATGGGAGCTATGATTTACACCGGGGAGCTGTTTTTT. As protein: CASSLMGAMIYTGELFF.

V gene TRBV7-8 combines with J gene TRBJ2-1; the D gene is possibly TRBD2 (7 bases). The CDR3 has 12 amino acids. The V and J ends lost 11 bases and 7 bases respectively, with 15 bases between them. The V gene's germline CDR1 is SGHVS and CDR2 FQNEAQ. DNA for the CDR3: TGTGCCGCGAGTGGGGGGGCGAATGAGCAGTTCTTC. This translates into CAASGGANEQFF. Drawing the rest from reference TRBV7-8 and TRBJ2-1, the complete variable domain is GAGVSQSPRYKVAKRGQDVALRCDPISGHVSLFWYQQALGQGPEFLTYFQNEAQLDKSGLPSDRFFAERPEGSVSTLKIQRTQQEDSAVYLCAASGGANEQFFGPGTRLTVL.

The table lists this clone with a count of one. The chain employs TRBV6-2 or TRBV6-3 and TRBJ2-1; TRBD2 agrees at 8 bases. From germline, CDR1 is MNHEY and CDR2 SVGEGT. The CDR3 consists of 17 residues. The junction had 10 bases not matched to a gene; V was cut back by 6 bases and J by 0 bases. CDR3 nucleotide sequence: TGTGCCAGCAGCCCTGGGCGGGGGGCCAACTCCTACAATGAGCAGTTCTTC. This encodes CASSPGRGANSYNEQFF.